One sample yielded the 25 T cell receptor beta chains listed below, sequenced in a study of neurological immune-mediated disorders (dated by TCRdb to between 2019 and 2020). The library was made by 5' RACE. The instrument was an Illumina HiSeq 2500. TCRdb passed the public sequencing reads through fastp at Q25 and MiXCR, retaining productive beta sequences. Each entry merges the rows of one CDR3 protein and shows their most common DNA and genes. For this sample there are around 35,000 distinct CDR3 sequences; approximately 1.6% appear just once. The biggest ten clones account for 9.2% of the sample. What was sequenced was PBMCs. All receptors derive from a woman aged 25 to 39 with multiple sclerosis.

In this sample, this clonotype turned up many times. The germline gene is not matched at one end of the junction; a read error may be the cause. The rearrangement joins TRBV20-1 to TRBJ2-7; either TRBD1 or TRBD2 may supply D (5 bases each). CDR1 DFQATT and CDR2 SNEGSKA come from the germline V gene (reference sequence). The CDR3 has 11 residues. For the CDR3, the DNA is TGCAGTGCTGGTCGAGGGGCGAATCGGGACTTC. This translates into CSAGRGANRDF.

This clonotype was counted ten times or more. No DNA is shown, since the ends of the CDR3 on it are uncertain; the CDR3 is the one TCRdb lists. The chain joins TRBV7-9 to TRBJ2-7; whether TRBD1, the table's D call, matches the DNA was not checked. The CDR3 has 14 amino acids, counting both end residues. From germline, CDR1 is SEHNR and CDR2 FQNEAQ (reference sequence). The CDR3 is CASSTSGRIYEQYF.

This clonotype came up a few times. The chain couples TRBV7-6 to TRBJ2-3; no clear D gene. Trimming shortened V by 2 bases and J by 4 bases, and 7 bases separated the two germline ends. The CDR3 loop spans 13 amino acids. Looked up from germline, CDR1 is SGHVS and CDR2 is FNYEAQ. In nucleotides, the CDR3 is TGTGCCAGCAGCTTATTTTACGCAGATACGCAGTATTTT. Translated, it gives CASSLFYADTQYF.

This clonotype was recorded many times. The V gene is TRBV20-1, the J gene TRBJ2-7; D is unresolved. The germline gives CDR1 DFQATT, CDR2 SNEGSKA (reference sequence). Trimming shortened V by 1 base and J by 0 bases, and 10 bases separated the two germline ends. This CDR3 is built from 14 residues. CDR3 residues: CSARVPRSSYEQYF. The CDR3 coding sequence is TGCAGTGCTAGAGTCCCCCGTAGCTCCTACGAGCAGTACTTC.

The sample holds many counts of this clonotype. This chain links TRBV20-1 with TRBJ2-1, with TRBD1 matching over 10 bases. CDR3 length: 16 residues. Losses at the gene ends were 4 bases for V and 4 bases for J; bases not matched to a gene: 10. Germline V gene data show CDR1 as DFQATT and CDR2 as SNEGSKA (reference sequence). For the CDR3, the DNA is TGCAGTGCTACCCGAACGGGACAGGGGAGGTACAATGAGCAGTTCTTC. Translation: CSATRTGQGRYNEQFF.

This clonotype was detected many times. The V call is TRBV7-2, the J call TRBJ2-2; no clear D. Trimming pared 0 bases from V and 6 bases from J, leaving 11 bases between. This CDR3 has 15 amino acids. Germline loops: CDR1 SGHTA, CDR2 FQGNSA. The CDR3 is CASSLAPVASGELFF. The CDR3 coding sequence is TGTGCCAGCAGCTTAGCTCCCGTCGCGTCCGGGGAGCTGTTTTTT.

In this sample, this clonotype turned up many times. CDR3 coding DNA: TGTGCCAGCAGTTTTGGGTCTACCTACGAGCAGTACTTC. Amino acids: CASSFGSTYEQYF. The genes are TRBV12-3 or TRBV12-4 and TRBJ2-7, with no clear D. V gave up 3 bases and J gave up 2 bases, with 8 bases separating them. CDR3 length: 13 residues.

This clonotype was seen many times. The rearrangement links TRBV5-1 to TRBJ2-7; 8 bases agree with TRBD2. Germline V lookup: CDR1 SGHRS, CDR2 YFSETQ. V trimming: 1 base; J trimming: 2 bases; junction bases outside the gene matches: 5. The CDR3 covers 15 residues. CDR3 nucleotides: TGCGCCAGCAGCTTGCTCGGGGGGGAAACCTACGAGCAGTACTTC. This translates into CASSLLGGETYEQYF. The variable domain in full, completed from reference TRBV5-1 and TRBJ2-7, reads KAGVTQTPRYLIKTRGQQVTLSCSPISGHRSVSWYQQTPGQGLQFLFEYFSETQRNKGNFPGRFSGRQFSNSRSEMNVSTLELGDSALYLCASSLLGGETYEQYFGPGTRLTVT.

This clonotype was seen ten or more times. The chain carries TRBV27 and TRBJ1-1; TRBD1 is a possible D gene (6 bases). CDR1 is MNHEY and CDR2 is SMNVEV in the germline V gene (reference sequence). The CDR3 contains 15 residues. The V gene lost 3 bases and the J gene lost 1 base, with 12 bases spanning the gap. Here the CDR3 reads CASSFRGRWNTEAFF. The DNA for the CDR3 is TGTGCCAGCAGTTTCCGGGGGCGTTGGAACACTGAAGCTTTCTTT.

This clonotype appeared many times. The rearrangement uses TRBV7-2 and TRBJ2-1; D remains ambiguous. The CDR3 has 12 amino acids. Per the germline V gene, CDR1 is SGHTA and CDR2 is FQGNSA. The V end lost 4 bases, the J end lost 4 bases, and 5 bases lay between the germline ends. Here the CDR3 reads CASSYQYNEQFF. The DNA for the CDR3 is TGTGCCAGCAGCTACCAATACAATGAGCAGTTCTTC.

There are many counts of this clonotype. This chain links TRBV7-8 with TRBJ2-5; TRBD2 agrees at 7 bases. Losses at the gene ends were 3 bases for V and 2 bases for J; bases not matched to a gene: 9. Looked up from germline, CDR1 is SGHVS and CDR2 is FQNEAQ. CDR3 length: 16 residues. The CDR3 protein is CASSFVASGLQETQYF. The CDR3, as DNA: TGTGCCAGCAGCTTTGTGGCTAGCGGCCTACAAGAGACCCAGTACTTC.

Relative to its sample, this clonotype is medium-sized. The chain uses TRBV7-3 and TRBJ2-3; no reliable D call. V lost 2 bases and J lost 6, with 12 bases in between. This CDR3 is built from 14 residues. CDR1 and CDR2 from the germline V gene are SGHTA and FQGTGA. CDR3 loop: CASSLGLAFDTQYF. For the CDR3, the DNA is TGTGCCAGCAGCTTAGGTCTGGCCTTTGATACGCAGTATTTT. Full variable domain (outside the CDR3, taken from reference TRBV7-3 and TRBJ2-3): GAGVSQTPSNKVTEKGKYVELRCDPISGHTALYWYRQSLGQGPEFLIYFQGTGAADDSGLPNDRFFAVRPEGSVSTLKIQRTERGDSAVYLCASSLGLAFDTQYFGPGTRLTVL.

This clonotype appeared many times. The V call is TRBV7-8, the J call TRBJ1-2, with D hard to call. This CDR3 is 13 amino acids long. Germline assignment: CDR1 SGHVS and CDR2 FQNEAQ. V was trimmed by 4 bases and J by 6 bases, leaving 12 bases between them. The CDR3 region is CASSSTARDGYTF. The DNA of the CDR3 is TGTGCCAGCAGCTCTACGGCGCGGGATGGCTACACCTTC. Based on the CDR3 plus reference TRBV7-8 and TRBJ1-2, the full variable domain is GAGVSQSPRYKVAKRGQDVALRCDPISGHVSLFWYQQALGQGPEFLTYFQNEAQLDKSGLPSDRFFAERPEGSVSTLKIQRTQQEDSAVYLCASSSTARDGYTFGSGTRLTVV.

At least ten counts were recorded for this clonotype. J is TRBJ1-2 and V is TRBV20-1; D is possibly TRBD1 (5 bases). This CDR3 comprises 13 residues. V was trimmed by 0 bases and J by 8 bases, leaving 13 bases between them. Germline CDR1 is DFQATT and CDR2 is SNEGSKA (reference sequence). CDR3 sequence (DNA): TGCAGTGCTAGAGAGGGGGTTCCACGCGGCTACACCTTC. This gives the protein CSAREGVPRGYTF.

This clonotype was seen many times. The chain uses TRBV5-1 and TRBJ2-3, with TRBD1 matching over 7 bases. The CDR3 sequence is 16 residues long. J gave up 0 bases and V 5 bases, and 9 bases lay outside the gene matches. Germline V CDR1 and CDR2: SGHRS, YFSETQ. The CDR3 region has the DNA TGCGCCAGCAGATTATCGGGGACAGCGAGCACAGATACGCAGTATTTT. Amino acid sequence: CASRLSGTASTDTQYF.

Ten or more counts support this clonotype. This sequence joins TRBV5-1 and TRBJ2-3, with 10 bases aligning to TRBD2. With V trimmed by 4 bases and J by 3 bases, 5 bases remained unmatched. This CDR3 has 15 residues. Germline CDR1 and CDR2: SGHRS and YFSETQ. CDR3 DNA: TGCGCCAGCAGCCCGGCTAGCGGGGGTACAGATACGCAGTATTTT. Its translation: CASSPASGGTDTQYF.

The sample holds many counts of this clonotype. The chain has TRBV7-2 and TRBJ1-4, with D perhaps TRBD1 (5 bases). This CDR3 is built from 14 residues. Germline values: CDR1 SGHTA, CDR2 FQGNSA. Trimming removed 5 bases from V and 5 bases from J, with 12 bases in between. CDR3 in DNA: TGTGCCAGCAGCCGGGGACGGATGAATGAAAAACTGTTTTTT. It translates to CASSRGRMNEKLFF.

This clonotype was found many times. This chain joins TRBV6-5 and TRBJ1-2, with D possibly matching TRBD1 (5 bases). Trimming removed 2 bases at V and 4 bases at J, with 17 bases between. The CDR3 totals 16 residues. Germline loops: CDR1 MNHEY, CDR2 SVGAGI. The CDR3 loop is CASSYPGTQTPYGYTF. CDR3 in DNA: TGTGCCAGCAGTTACCCGGGGACTCAAACCCCCTATGGCTACACCTTC.

The rearrangement links TRBV29-1 to TRBJ1-1, with 7 nucleotides matching TRBD1. Germline CDR1 SQVTM, CDR2 ANQGSEA. V dropped 5 bases and J dropped 5; count of bases not matched to a gene: 8. The CDR3 has 13 amino acids. Here the CDR3 DNA reads TGCAGCGTTAGACAGGGAGGGGGAACTGAAGCTTTCTTT. It is translated as CSVRQGGGTEAFF.

At least ten counts were recorded for this clonotype. The chain joins TRBV7-9 to TRBJ1-2; no clear D. The V gene lost 5 bases and the J gene lost 3 bases, with 7 bases spanning the gap. The germline gives CDR1 SEHNR, CDR2 FQNEAQ (reference sequence). The CDR3 extends over 12 amino acids. CDR3 sequence: CASSRSDYGYTF. As DNA, the CDR3 is TGTGCCAGCAGCCGGTCCGACTATGGCTACACCTTC.

Ten or more counts support this clonotype. The chain carries TRBV7-2 and TRBJ1-4; 10 nucleotides align to TRBD1. Germline trimming cut 3 bases from V and 7 bases from J; bases unmatched to any gene: 5. Germline V lookup: CDR1 SGHTA, CDR2 FQGNSA. The CDR3 length is 15 residues. Written as DNA, the CDR3 is TGTGCCAGCAGCTTCGACAGGGGGCGAGGTGAAAAACTGTTTTTT. It codes for CASSFDRGRGEKLFF.

In this sample, this clonotype turned up many times. V gene TRBV2 combines with J gene TRBJ2-5, with D unclear. V was clipped by 3 bases and J by 1 base, with 9 bases between them. Germline CDR1 is SNHLY and CDR2 is FYNNEI. CDR3 length: 14 amino acids. Here the CDR3 DNA reads TGTGCCAGCAGTGACCAACAGAGCCAAGAGACCCAGTACTTC. The encoded protein is CASSDQQSQETQYF. The whole variable domain, remainder taken from reference TRBV2 and TRBJ2-5, is EPEVTQTPSHQVTQMGQEVILRCVPISNHLYFYWYRQILGQKVEFLVSFYNNEISEKSEIFDDQFSVERPDGSNFTLKIRSTKLEDSAMYFCASSDQQSQETQYFGPGTRLLVL.

The chain links TRBV19 to TRBJ2-1, with D hard to call. Trimming took off 6 bases at V and 6 bases at J, with 9 bases between the two ends. Germline lookup yields CDR1 LNHDA and CDR2 SQIVND (reference sequence). CDR3 length equals 12 residues. The CDR3 region has the DNA TGTGCCAGTAGGGACGCATTCAATGAGCAGTTCTTC. It yields the protein CASRDAFNEQFF. Supplemented by reference TRBV19 and TRBJ2-1, the full variable domain reads DGGITQSPKYLFRKEGQNVTLSCEQNLNHDAMYWYRQDPGQGLRLIYYSQIVNDFQKGDIAEGYSVSREKKESFPLTVTSAQKNPTAFYLCASRDAFNEQFFGPGTRLTVL.

In its sample, this clonotype was seen many times. The chain has TRBV15 and TRBJ2-7; no firm D call. V was clipped by 1 base and J by 0 bases, with 4 bases between them. Germline V gives CDR1 LNHNV, CDR2 YYDKDF (reference sequence). CDR3 size: 13 residues. DNA of the CDR3: TGTGCCACCAGCAGAGGTTACTCCTACGAGCAGTACTTC. It translates to CATSRGYSYEQYF.

This clonotype was seen at least ten times. V gene TRBV7-2 combines with J gene TRBJ2-1, with D possibly matching TRBD2 (6 bases). Germline CDR1 SGHTA, CDR2 FQGNSA. This CDR3 has 15 amino acids. V was cut by 2 bases and J by 8 bases, with 16 bases left in between. The CDR3 coding sequence is TGTGCCAGCAGCTTAAGTAGCAGCGGGCTCGATGAGCAGTTCTTC. Protein sequence: CASSLSSSGLDEQFF.